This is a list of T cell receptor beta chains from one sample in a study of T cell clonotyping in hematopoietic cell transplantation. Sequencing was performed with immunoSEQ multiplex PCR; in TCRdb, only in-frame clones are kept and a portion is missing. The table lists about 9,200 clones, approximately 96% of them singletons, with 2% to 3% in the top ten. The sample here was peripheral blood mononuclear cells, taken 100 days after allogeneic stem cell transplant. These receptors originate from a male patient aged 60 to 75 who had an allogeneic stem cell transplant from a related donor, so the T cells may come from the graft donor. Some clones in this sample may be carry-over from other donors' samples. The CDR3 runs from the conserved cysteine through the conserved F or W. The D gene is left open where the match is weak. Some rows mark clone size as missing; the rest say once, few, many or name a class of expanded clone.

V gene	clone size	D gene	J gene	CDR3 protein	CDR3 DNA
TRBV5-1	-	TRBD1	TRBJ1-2	CASSWTGAGDGYTF	TGCGCCAGCAGCTGGACAGGGGCAGGGGATGGCTACACCTTC
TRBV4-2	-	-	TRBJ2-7	CASSIQGTLSYEQYF	TGTGCCAGCAGCATTCAGGGGACCCTCTCCTACGAGCAGTACTTC
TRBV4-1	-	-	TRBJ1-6	CASRGQTENYNSPLHF	TGCGCCAGCAGGGGACAAACGGAAAACTATAATTCACCCCTCCACTTT
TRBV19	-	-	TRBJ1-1	CASSVRYTEAFF	TGTGCCAGTAGTGTAAGATACACTGAAGCTTTCTTT
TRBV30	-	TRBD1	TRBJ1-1	CAWTNSGTGQTEAFF	TGTGCCTGGACAAATTCCGGGACAGGGCAGACTGAAGCTTTCTTT
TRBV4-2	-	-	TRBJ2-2	CASSQEVTGELFF	TGTGCCAGCAGCCAAGAGGTCACCGGGGAGCTGTTTTTT
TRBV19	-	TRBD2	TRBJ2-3	CASRPAAGGLTDTQYF	TGTGCCAGTAGACCTGCAGCGGGGGGGTTGACAGATACGCAGTATTTT
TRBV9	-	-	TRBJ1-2	CASSGYGQNYGYTF	TGTGCCAGCAGCGGGTATGGGCAAAACTATGGCTACACCTTC
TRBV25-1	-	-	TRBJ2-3	CASSDTGHTDTQYF	TGTGCCAGCAGTGACACTGGCCACACAGATACGCAGTATTTT
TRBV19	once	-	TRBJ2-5	CASSRGQPHGTQYF	TGTGCCAGTAGTCGCGGGCAGCCTCACGGGACCCAGTACTTC
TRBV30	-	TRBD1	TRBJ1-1	CAWSEGQRIAFF	TGTGCCTGGAGTGAGGGACAGAGGATAGCTTTCTTT
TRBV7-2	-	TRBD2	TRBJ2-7	CASSLKRGGDYEQYF	TGTGCCAGCAGCTTGAAGCGGGGGGGCGACTACGAGCAGTACTTC
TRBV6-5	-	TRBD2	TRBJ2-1	CASSYRGLDYEQFF	TGTGCCAGCAGTTACCGGGGACTAGACTATGAGCAGTTCTTC
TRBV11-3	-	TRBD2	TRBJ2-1	CASSNSGGYNEQFF	TGTGCCAGCAGCAATAGCGGGGGATACAATGAGCAGTTCTTC
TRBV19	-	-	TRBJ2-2	CASSTRGGELFF	TGTGCCAGTAGTACCAGGGGAGGGGAGCTGTTTTTT
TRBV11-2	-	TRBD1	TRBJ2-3	CASSEDRGTDTQYF	TGTGCCAGCAGCGAAGACAGGGGCACAGATACGCAGTATTTT
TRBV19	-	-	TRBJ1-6	CASSVGPALHF	TGTGCCAGTAGTGTGGGACCGGCCCTCCACTTT
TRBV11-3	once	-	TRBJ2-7	CASSFGLTEQYF	TGTGCCAGCAGCTTCGGATTAACAGAGCAGTACTTC
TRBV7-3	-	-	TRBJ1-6	CASSLAGTGSPLHF	TGTGCCAGCAGCTTAGCAGGGACTGGTTCACCCCTCCACTTT
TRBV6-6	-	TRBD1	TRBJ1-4	CASSYDRGREKLFF	TGTGCCAGCAGCTATGACAGGGGTCGGGAAAAACTGTTTTTT
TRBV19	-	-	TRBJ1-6	CASKQGGGSPLHF	TGTGCCAGTAAACAGGGAGGGGGTTCACCCCTCCACTTT
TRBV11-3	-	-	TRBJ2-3	CASSIAASTDTQYF	TGTGCCAGCAGCATAGCGGCTAGCACAGATACGCAGTATTTT
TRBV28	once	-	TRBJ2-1	CASTVPGVSRNEQFF	TGTGCCAGCACCGTTCCGGGAGTAAGTCGCAATGAGCAGTTCTTC
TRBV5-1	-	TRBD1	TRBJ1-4	CASSPRTGRKEKLFF	TGCGCCAGCAGCCCCCGGACAGGGAGGAAGGAAAAACTGTTTTTT
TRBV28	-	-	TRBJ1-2	CASRVSGTPNYGYTF	TGTGCCAGCAGAGTATCCGGGACACCGAACTATGGCTACACCTTC
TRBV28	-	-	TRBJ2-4	CASRPGGPKNIQYF	TGTGCCAGCAGACCCGGGGGGCCCAAAAACATTCAGTACTTC
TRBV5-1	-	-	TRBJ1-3	CASSLSSDRTGNTIYF	TGCGCCAGCAGCTTGTCTTCCGACAGGACTGGAAACACCATATATTTT
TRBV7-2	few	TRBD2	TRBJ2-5	CASSLVGGLGQETQYF	TGTGCCAGCAGCTTAGTGGGAGGGCTGGGACAAGAGACCCAGTACTTC
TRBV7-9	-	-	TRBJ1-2	CASSQHNGGWDYGYTF	TGTGCCAGCAGCCAACATAACGGGGGCTGGGACTATGGCTACACCTTC
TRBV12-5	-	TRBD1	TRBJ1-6	CASGWTHGTVYNSPLHF	TGTGCTAGTGGTTGGACCCACGGGACAGTCTATAATTCACCCCTCCACTTT
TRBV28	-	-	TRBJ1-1	CASSLGWGDTEAFF	TGTGCCAGCAGTTTAGGGTGGGGTGACACTGAAGCTTTCTTT
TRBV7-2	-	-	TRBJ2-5	CASSPWRGKTQYF	TGTGCCAGCAGCCCCTGGCGGGGAAAGACCCAGTACTTC
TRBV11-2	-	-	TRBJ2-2	CASMEAINTGELFF	TGTGCCAGCATGGAGGCGATTAACACCGGGGAGCTGTTTTTT
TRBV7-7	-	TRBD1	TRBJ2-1	CASSFRQGGRNEQFF	TGTGCCAGCAGCTTCCGACAGGGCGGGCGCAATGAGCAGTTCTTC
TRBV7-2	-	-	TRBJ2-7	CASSLAGVGEQYF	TGTGCCAGCAGCTTAGCCGGGGTGGGCGAGCAGTACTTC
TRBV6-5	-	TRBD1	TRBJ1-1	CASSNRGEAFF	TGTGCCAGCAGTAACAGGGGAGAAGCTTTCTTT
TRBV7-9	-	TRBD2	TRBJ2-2	CASKGGTNTGELFF	TGTGCCAGCAAGGGAGGGACGAACACCGGGGAGCTGTTTTTT
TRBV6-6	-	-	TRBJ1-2	CASSYRDYGYTF	TGTGCCAGCAGTTACAGGGACTATGGCTACACCTTC
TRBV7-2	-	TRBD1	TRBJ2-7	CASSSLGQGLEQYF	TGTGCCAGCAGCTCCCTGGGACAGGGGCTCGAGCAGTACTTC
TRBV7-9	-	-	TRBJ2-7	CASSLKSYEQYF	TGTGCCAGCAGCCTAAAGTCCTACGAGCAGTACTTC
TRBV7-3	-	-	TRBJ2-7	CASSLDSSYEQYF	TGTGCCAGCAGTTTGGACAGCTCCTACGAGCAGTACTTC